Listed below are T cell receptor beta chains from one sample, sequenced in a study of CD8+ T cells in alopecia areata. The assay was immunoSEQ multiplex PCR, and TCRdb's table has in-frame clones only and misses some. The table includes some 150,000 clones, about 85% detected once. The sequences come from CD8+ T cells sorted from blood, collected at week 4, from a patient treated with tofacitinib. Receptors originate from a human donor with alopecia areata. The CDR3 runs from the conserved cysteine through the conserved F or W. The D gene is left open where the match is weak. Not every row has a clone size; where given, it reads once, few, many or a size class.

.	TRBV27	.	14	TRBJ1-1	CASSLSGVGTEAFF	TGTGCCAGCAGTTTATCTGGGGTTGGGACTGAAGCTTTCTTT
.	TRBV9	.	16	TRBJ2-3	CASSPPPSAITDTQYF	TGTGCCAGCAGCCCTCCTCCCAGCGCCATCACAGATACGCAGTATTTT
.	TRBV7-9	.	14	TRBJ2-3	CASRNPAGPDTQYF	TGTGCCAGCAGGAACCCCGCGGGGCCAGATACGCAGTATTTT
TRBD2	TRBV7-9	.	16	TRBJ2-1	CASSPYSSGGYNEQFF	TGTGCCAGCAGCCCCTATTCTAGCGGGGGCTACAATGAGCAGTTCTTC
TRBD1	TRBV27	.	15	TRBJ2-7	CASSSPTGYVHEQYF	TGTGCCAGCAGTTCTCCGACAGGGTATGTCCACGAGCAGTACTTC
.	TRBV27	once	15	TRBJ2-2	CASSSTGSNTGELFF	TGTGCCAGCAGTAGTACAGGTTCGAACACCGGGGAGCTGTTTTTT
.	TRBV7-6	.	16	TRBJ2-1	CASSFLGTGGINEQFF	TGTGCCAGCAGCTTCCTCGGGACGGGTGGCATCAATGAGCAGTTCTTC
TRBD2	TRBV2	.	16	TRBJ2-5	CASLTSRAGEQETQYF	TGTGCCAGCCTCACCAGCCGAGCGGGAGAACAAGAGACCCAGTACTTC
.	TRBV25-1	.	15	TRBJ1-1	CASSEFIGKNTEAFF	TGTGCCAGCAGTGAATTTATCGGGAAGAACACTGAAGCTTTCTTT
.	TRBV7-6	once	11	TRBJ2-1	CASSLRNEQFF	TGTGCCAGCAGCTTACGGAATGAGCAGTTCTTC
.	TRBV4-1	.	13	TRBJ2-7	CASSQALHYEQYF	TGCGCCAGCAGCCAAGCGCTTCACTACGAGCAGTACTTC